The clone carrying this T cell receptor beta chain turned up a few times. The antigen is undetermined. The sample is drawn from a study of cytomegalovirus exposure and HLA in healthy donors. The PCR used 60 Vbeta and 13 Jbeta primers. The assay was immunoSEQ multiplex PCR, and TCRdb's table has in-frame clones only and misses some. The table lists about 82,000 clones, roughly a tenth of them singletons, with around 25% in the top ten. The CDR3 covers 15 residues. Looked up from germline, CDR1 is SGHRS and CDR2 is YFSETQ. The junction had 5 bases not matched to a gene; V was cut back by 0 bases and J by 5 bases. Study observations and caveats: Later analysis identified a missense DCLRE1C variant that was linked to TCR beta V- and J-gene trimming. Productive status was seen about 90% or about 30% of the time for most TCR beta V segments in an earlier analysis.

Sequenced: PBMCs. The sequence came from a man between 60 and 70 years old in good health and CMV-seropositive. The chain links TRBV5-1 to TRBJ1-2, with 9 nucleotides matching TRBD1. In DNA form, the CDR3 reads TGCGCCAGCAGCTTGGAGGGACAGGGATGGTATGGCTACACCTTC. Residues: CASSLEGQGWYGYTF.